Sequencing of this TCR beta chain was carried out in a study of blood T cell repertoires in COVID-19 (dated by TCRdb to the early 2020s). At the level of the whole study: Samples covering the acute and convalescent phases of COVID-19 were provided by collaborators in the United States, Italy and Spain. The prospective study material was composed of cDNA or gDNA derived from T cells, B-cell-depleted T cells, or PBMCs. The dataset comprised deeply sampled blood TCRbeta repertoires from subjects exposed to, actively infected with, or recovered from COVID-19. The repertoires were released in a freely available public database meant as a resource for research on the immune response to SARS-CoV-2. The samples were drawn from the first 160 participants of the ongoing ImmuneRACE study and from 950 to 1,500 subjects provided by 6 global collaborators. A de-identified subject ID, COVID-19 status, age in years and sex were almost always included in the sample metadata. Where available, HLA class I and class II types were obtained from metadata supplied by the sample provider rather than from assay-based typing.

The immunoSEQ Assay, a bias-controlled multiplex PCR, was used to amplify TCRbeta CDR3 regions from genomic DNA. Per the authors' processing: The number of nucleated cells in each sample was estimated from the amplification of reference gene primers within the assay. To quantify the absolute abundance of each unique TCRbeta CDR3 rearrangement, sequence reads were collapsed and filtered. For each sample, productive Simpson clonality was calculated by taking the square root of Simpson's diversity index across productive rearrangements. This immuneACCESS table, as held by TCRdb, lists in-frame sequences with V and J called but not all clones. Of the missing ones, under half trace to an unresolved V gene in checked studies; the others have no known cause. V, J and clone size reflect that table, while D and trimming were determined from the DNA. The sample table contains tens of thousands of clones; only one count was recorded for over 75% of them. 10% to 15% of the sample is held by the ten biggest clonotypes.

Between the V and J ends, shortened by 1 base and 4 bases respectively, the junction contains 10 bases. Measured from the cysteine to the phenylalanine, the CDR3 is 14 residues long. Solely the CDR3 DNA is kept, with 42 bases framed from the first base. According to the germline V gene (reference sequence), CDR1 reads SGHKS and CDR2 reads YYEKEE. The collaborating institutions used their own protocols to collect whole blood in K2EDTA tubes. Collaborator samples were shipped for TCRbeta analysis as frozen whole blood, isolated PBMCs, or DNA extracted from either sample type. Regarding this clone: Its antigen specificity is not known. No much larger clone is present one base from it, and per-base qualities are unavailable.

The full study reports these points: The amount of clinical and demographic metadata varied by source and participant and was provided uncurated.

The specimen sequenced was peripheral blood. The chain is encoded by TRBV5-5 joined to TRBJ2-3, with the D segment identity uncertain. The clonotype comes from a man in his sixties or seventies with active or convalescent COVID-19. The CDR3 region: CASSLQFGPDTQYF. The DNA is TGTGCCAGCAGCTTGCAGTTTGGGCCAGATACGCAGTATTTT. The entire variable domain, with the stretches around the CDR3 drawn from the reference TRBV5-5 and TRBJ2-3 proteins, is DAGVTQSPTHLIKTRGQQVTLRCSPISGHKSVSWYQQVLGQGPQFIFQYYEKEERGRGNFPDRFSARQFPNYSSELNVNALLLGDSALYLCASSLQFGPDTQYFGPGTRLTVL.